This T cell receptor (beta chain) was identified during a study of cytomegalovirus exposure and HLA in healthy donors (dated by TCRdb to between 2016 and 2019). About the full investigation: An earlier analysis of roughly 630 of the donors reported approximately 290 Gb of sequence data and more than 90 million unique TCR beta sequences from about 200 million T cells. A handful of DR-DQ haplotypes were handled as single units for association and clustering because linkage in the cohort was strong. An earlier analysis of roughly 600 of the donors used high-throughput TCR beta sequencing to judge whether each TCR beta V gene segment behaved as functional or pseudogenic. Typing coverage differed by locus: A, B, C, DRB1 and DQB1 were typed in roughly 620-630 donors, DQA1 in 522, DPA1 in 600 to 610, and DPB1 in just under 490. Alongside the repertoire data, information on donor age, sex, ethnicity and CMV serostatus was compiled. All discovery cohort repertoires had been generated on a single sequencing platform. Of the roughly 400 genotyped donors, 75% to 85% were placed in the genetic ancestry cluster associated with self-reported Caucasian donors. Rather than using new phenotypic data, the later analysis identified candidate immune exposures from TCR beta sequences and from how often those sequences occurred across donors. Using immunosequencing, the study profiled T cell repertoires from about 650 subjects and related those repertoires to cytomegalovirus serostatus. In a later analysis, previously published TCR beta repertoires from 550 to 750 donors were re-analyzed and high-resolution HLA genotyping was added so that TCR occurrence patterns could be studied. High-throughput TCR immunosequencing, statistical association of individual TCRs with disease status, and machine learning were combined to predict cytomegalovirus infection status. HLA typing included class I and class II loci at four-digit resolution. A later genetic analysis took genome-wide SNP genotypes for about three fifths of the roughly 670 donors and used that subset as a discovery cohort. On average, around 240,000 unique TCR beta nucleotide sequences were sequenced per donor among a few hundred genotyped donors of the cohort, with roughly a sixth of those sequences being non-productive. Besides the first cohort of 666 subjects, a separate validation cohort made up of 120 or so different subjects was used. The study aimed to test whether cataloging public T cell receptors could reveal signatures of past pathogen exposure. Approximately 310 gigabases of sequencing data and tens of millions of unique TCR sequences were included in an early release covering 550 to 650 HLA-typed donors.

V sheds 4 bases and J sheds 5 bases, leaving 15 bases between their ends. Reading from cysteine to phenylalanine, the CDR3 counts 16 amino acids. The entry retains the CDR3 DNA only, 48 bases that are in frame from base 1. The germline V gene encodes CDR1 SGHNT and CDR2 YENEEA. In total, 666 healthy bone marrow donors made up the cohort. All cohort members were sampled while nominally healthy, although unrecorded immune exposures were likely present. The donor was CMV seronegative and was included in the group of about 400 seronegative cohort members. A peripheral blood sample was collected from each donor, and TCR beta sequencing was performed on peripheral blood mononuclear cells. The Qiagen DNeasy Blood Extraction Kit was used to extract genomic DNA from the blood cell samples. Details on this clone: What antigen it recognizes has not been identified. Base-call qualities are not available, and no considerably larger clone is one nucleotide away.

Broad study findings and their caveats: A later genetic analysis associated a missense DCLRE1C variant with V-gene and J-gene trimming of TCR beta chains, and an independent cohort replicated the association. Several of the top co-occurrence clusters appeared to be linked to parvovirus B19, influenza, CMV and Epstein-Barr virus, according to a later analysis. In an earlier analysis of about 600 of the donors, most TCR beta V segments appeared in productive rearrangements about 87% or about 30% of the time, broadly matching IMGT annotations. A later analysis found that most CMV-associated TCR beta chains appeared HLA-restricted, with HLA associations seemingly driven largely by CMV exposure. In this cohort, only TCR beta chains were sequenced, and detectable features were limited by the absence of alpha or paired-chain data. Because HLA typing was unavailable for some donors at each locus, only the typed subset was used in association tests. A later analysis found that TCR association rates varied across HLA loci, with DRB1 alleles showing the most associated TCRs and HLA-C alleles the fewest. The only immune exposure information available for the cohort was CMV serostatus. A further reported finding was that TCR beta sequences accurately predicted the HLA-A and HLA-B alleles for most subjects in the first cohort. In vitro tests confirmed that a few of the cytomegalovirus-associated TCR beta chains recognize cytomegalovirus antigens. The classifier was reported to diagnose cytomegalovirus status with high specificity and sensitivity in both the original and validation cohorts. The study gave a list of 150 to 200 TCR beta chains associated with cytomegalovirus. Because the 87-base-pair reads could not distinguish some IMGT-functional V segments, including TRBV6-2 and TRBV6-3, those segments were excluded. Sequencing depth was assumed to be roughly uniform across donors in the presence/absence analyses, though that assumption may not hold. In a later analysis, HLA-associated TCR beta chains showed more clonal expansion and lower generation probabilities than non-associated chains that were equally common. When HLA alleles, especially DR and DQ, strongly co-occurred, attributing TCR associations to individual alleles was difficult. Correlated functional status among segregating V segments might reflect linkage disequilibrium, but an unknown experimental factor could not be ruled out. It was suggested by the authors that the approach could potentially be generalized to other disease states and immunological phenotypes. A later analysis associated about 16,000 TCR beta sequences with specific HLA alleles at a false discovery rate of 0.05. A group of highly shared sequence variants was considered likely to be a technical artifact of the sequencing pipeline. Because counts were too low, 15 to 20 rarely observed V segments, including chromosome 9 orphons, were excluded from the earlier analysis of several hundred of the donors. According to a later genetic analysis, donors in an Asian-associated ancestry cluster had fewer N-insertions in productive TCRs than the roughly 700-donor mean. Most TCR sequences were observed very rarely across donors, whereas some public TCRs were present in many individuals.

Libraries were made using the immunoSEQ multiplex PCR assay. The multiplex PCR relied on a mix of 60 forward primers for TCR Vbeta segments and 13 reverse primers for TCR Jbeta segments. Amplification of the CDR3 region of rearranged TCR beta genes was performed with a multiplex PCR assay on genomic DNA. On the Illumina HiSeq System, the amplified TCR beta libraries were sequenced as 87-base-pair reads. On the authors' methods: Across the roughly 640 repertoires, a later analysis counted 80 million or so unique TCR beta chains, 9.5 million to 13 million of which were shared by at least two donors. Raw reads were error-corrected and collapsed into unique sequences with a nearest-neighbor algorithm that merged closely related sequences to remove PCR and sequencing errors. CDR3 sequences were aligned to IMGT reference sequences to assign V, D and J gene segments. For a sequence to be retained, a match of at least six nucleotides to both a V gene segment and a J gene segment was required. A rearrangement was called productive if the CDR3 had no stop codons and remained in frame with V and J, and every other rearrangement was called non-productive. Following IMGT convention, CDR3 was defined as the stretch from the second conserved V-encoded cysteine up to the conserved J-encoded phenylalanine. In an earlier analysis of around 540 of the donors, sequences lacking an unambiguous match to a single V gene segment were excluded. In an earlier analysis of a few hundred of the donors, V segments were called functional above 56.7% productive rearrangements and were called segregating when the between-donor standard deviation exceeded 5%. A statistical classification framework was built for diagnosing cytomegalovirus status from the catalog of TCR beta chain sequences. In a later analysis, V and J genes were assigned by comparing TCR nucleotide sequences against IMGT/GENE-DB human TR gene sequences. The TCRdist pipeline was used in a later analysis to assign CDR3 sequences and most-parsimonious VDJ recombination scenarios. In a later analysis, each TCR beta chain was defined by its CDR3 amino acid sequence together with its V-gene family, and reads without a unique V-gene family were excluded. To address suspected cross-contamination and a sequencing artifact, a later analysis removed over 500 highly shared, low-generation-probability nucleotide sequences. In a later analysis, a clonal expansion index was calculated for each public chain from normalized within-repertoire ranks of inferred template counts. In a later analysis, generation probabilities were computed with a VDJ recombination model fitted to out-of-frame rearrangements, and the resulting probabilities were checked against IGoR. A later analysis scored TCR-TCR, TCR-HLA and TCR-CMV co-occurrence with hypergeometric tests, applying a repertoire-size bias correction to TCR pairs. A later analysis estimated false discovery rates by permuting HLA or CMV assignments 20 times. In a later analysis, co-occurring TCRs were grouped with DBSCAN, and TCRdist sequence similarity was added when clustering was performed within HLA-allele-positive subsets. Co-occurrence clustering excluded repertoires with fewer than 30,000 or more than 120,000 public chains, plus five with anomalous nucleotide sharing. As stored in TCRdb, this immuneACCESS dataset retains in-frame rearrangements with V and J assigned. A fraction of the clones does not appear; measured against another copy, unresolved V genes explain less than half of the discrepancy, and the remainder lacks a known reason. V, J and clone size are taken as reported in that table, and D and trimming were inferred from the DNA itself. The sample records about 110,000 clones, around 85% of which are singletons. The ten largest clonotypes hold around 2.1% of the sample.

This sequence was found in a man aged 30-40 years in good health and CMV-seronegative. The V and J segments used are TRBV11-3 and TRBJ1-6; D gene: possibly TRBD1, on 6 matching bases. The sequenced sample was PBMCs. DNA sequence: TGTGCCAGCAGCTCTCGGACAGTTCTCAATAATTCACCCCTCCACTTT. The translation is CASSSRTVLNNSPLHF.